This T cell receptor beta chain was recovered during a study of blood T cell repertoires in COVID-19 (dated by TCRdb to about 2020). For context, the study as a whole: The collaborator samples originated in the United States, Italy and Spain and spanned the acute and convalescent phases of COVID-19. Nearly every sample came with metadata listing a de-identified subject ID, COVID-19 status, age in years and sex. The prospective study material was composed of cDNA or gDNA derived from T cells, B-cell-depleted T cells, or PBMCs. Deeply sampled blood TCRbeta repertoires from subjects exposed to, actively infected with, or recovered from COVID-19 were included in the dataset. The repertoires were released in a freely available public database meant as a resource for research on the immune response to SARS-CoV-2. Where available, HLA class I and class II types were obtained from metadata supplied by the sample provider rather than from assay-based typing. Samples came from the ongoing ImmuneRACE study (first 160 participants) plus 1,254 subjects from 6 global collaborators.

Overall study outcomes, separate from this receptor: The amount of clinical and demographic metadata varied by source and participant and was provided uncurated.

The collaborating institutions used their own protocols to collect whole blood in K2EDTA tubes. For TCRbeta analysis, collaborators shipped samples in one of three forms: frozen whole blood, isolated PBMCs, or DNA extracted from either of those sample types. In regard to this clone: Its antigen has not been determined. Base qualities are not recorded, but no much larger clone differs from it by a single base.

The immunoSEQ Assay, a bias-controlled multiplex PCR, was used to amplify TCRbeta CDR3 regions from genomic DNA. The paper's data handling went like this. Nucleated cell counts per sample were estimated from amplification of reference gene primers within the assay. Sequence reads were collapsed and filtered to measure the absolute abundance of every unique TCRbeta CDR3 rearrangement. For each sample, productive Simpson clonality was calculated by taking the square root of Simpson's diversity index across productive rearrangements. TCRdb carries this immuneACCESS record with in-frame sequences only. Its versions omit some clonotypes, under half of them owing to an unresolved V gene in the studies checked, with the rest unexplained. The V and J calls and clone size were taken over from that table, and D and trimming were inferred from the DNA. The sample table records 95,000 to 100,000 clones; 85% of these occur just once. The ten top clones hold 1.5% to 2% of the sample.

Germline trimming: 0 bases from V, 0 bases from J; junction bases outside gene matches: 1. The germline V gene encodes CDR1 SGHNT and CDR2 YYREEE (reference sequence). The CDR3, from cysteine to phenylalanine, totals 15 residues. The read is trimmed to its CDR3 DNA, 45 bases read in frame from base 1. This clonotype originated in a woman in her seventies with active or convalescent COVID-19. Sequencing was done on a sample of peripheral blood. The chain uses TRBV5-4 and TRBJ2-3, and TRBD2 matches 7 of the central bases. Here the CDR3 is given as CASSLGGGSTDTQYF. The DNA reads TGTGCCAGCAGCTTGGGGGGGGGAAGCACAGATACGCAGTATTTT.